A selection of T cell receptor beta chains follows, all from one sample in a study of blood T cell repertoires in COVID-19. Assay: immunoSEQ multiplex PCR; the TCRdb copy retains only in-frame clones and omits some. The repertoire has approximately 390,000 clones, approximately 85% of them found once; the top ten carry approximately 2.1%. Sample: PBMCs or T cells enriched from blood (not recorded which). These receptors were taken from a woman aged 35 to 49 with acute COVID-19. The CDR3 runs from the conserved cysteine through the conserved F or W. The order of the fields is clone size, J gene, CDR3 length, V gene, CDR3 protein. For some rows the clone size is stated as once, few or many, or as a class when expanded; others skip it.

clone size: NA; J gene: TRBJ2-3; CDR3 length: 16; V gene: TRBV7-8; CDR3 protein: CASSSPGQGGIYTQYF
clone size: NA; J gene: TRBJ1-2; CDR3 length: 15; V gene: TRBV2; CDR3 protein: CASSDDLRSPHGYTF
clone size: NA; J gene: TRBJ1-4; CDR3 length: 14; V gene: TRBV29-1; CDR3 protein: CSVARGPTNEKLFF
clone size: NA; J gene: TRBJ1-6; CDR3 length: 13; V gene: TRBV19; CDR3 protein: CASSVQGGSPLHF
clone size: NA; J gene: TRBJ2-1; CDR3 length: 14; V gene: TRBV5-1; CDR3 protein: CASSLAGGVNEQFF
clone size: NA; J gene: TRBJ2-5; CDR3 length: 15; V gene: TRBV5-4; CDR3 protein: CASSSTGTSLETQYF
clone size: NA; J gene: TRBJ1-5; CDR3 length: 16; V gene: TRBV2; CDR3 protein: CASSEQGGLSNQPQHF
clone size: NA; J gene: TRBJ1-1; CDR3 length: 14; V gene: TRBV30; CDR3 protein: CAWITGIKNTEAFF
clone size: NA; J gene: TRBJ2-2; CDR3 length: 15; V gene: TRBV29-1; CDR3 protein: CSVELGQGTTGELFF
clone size: once; J gene: TRBJ1-1; CDR3 length: 15; V gene: TRBV7-6; CDR3 protein: CASSLEGQRNTEAFF
clone size: NA; J gene: TRBJ1-4; CDR3 length: 14; V gene: TRBV21-1; CDR3 protein: CASSSTATNEKLFF
clone size: NA; J gene: TRBJ2-2; CDR3 length: 16; V gene: TRBV7-2; CDR3 protein: CASSLHRLAGTGELFF
clone size: NA; J gene: TRBJ2-1; CDR3 length: 14; V gene: TRBV25-1; CDR3 protein: CASSTGTFYNEQFF
clone size: NA; J gene: TRBJ1-3; CDR3 length: 16; V gene: TRBV3-1/TRBV3-2; CDR3 protein: CASSPLTAVSGNTIYF
clone size: once; J gene: TRBJ2-1; CDR3 length: 12; V gene: TRBV7-8; CDR3 protein: CASSPTGYEQFF
clone size: NA; J gene: TRBJ2-1; CDR3 length: 14; V gene: TRBV5-1; CDR3 protein: CASRERGTYNEQFF
clone size: NA; J gene: TRBJ1-2; CDR3 length: 16; V gene: TRBV6-1; CDR3 protein: CASSEQGPIANYGYTF